This passage covers 29 T cell receptor beta chains from one sample sequenced in a study of cytomegalovirus exposure and HLA in healthy donors. The protocol was immunoSEQ multiplex PCR, while the TCRdb copy is restricted to in-frame clones and leaves out a portion. Of approximately 300,000 clones listed, 87% were seen once; the top ten hold about 1.2%. Source material: PBMCs. The receptors come from a woman younger than 45 in good health and CMV-seropositive.

V usage is TRBV7-3 and J usage is TRBJ2-3; 13 positions match TRBD2. V trimming: 2 bases; J trimming: 7 bases; junction bases outside the gene matches: 6. There are 16 residues in the CDR3. The germline gives CDR1 SGHTA, CDR2 FQGTGA. The CDR3 reads CASSLAGTSGKYTQYF. In nucleotides, the CDR3 is TGTGCCAGCAGCTTAGCCGGGACTAGCGGGAAGTATACGCAGTATTTT.

V and J are TRBV7-2 and TRBJ2-7; TRBD2 agrees at 11 bases. With 1 base clipped from V and 6 bases from J, the junction kept 8 bases outside the gene matches. Germline CDR1 is SGHTA and CDR2 is FQGNSA. The CDR3 loop spans 16 amino acids. The CDR3 region is CASSLEASGRLSEQYF. In DNA, the CDR3 is TGTGCCAGCAGCTTAGAGGCTAGCGGGAGGCTGTCCGAGCAGTACTTC.

J is TRBJ2-7 and V is TRBV6-5; TRBD1 agrees at 7 bases. Per the germline V gene, CDR1 is MNHEY and CDR2 is SVGAGI. The CDR3 totals 15 residues. With V trimmed by 0 bases and J by 9 bases, 11 bases remained unmatched. In nucleotides, the CDR3 is TGTGCCAGCAGTTACTCCCGCCAGGGGGATTTAGGGCAGTACTTC. This encodes CASSYSRQGDLGQYF.

CDR3 protein: CASSKRQGEGNNEQFF. As DNA, the CDR3 is TGTGCCAGCAGCAAGAGGCAGGGGGAGGGGAACAATGAGCAGTTCTTC. This sequence joins TRBV9 and TRBJ2-1; D might be TRBD1 or TRBD2, each matching 7 bases. The length of the CDR3 is 16 residues. Trimming stripped 4 bases from V and 5 bases from J, with 19 bases between. CDR1 and CDR2 (germline): SGDLS, YYNGEE.

This chain joins TRBV6-5 and TRBJ2-5, with 7 bases that match TRBD1. The CDR3 loop spans 15 amino acids. Losses at the gene ends were 5 bases for V and 1 base for J; bases not matched to a gene: 7. CDR1 and CDR2 (germline): MNHEY, SVGAGI. CDR3: CASSALGTVQETQYF. The CDR3 DNA follows: TGTGCCAGCAGTGCCCTAGGGACAGTCCAAGAGACCCAGTACTTC.

V usage is TRBV30 and J usage is TRBJ1-2, with TRBD1 matching 8 bases. Germline V gene lookup returns CDR1 GTSNPN and CDR2 SVGIG (reference sequence). The CDR3 spans 13 residues. Trimming cost V 3 bases and J 5 bases; bases outside gene matches: 5. The chain's CDR3 is CAWRQGATYGYTF. The CDR3 DNA reads as TGTGCCTGGAGGCAGGGGGCGACATATGGCTACACCTTC.

The CDR3 DNA reads as TGCGCCAGCAGCCAAGATCCCACACGGGAGACCCAGTACTTC. It codes for CASSQDPTRETQYF. The rearrangement links TRBV4-3 to TRBJ2-5; no definite D call. Germline CDR1 is LGHNA and CDR2 is YSLEER. CDR3 size: 14 residues. V was clipped by 0 bases and J by 5 bases, with 10 bases between them.

V and J are TRBV5-8 and TRBJ2-5; 9 bases are a match to TRBD2. V dropped 0 bases and J dropped 2; count of bases not matched to a gene: 8. From germline, CDR1 is SGHTS and CDR2 YDEGEE. The CDR3 is 17 residues long. The CDR3 coding sequence is TGTGCCAGCAGCTTGGTTTGGTCTAGCGGGACACAAGAGACCCAGTACTTC. This codes for CASSLVWSSGTQETQYF.

This sequence joins TRBV2 and TRBJ2-1, with TRBD2 matching 15 bases. CDR1 SNHLY and CDR2 FYNNEI come from the germline V gene. V trimming: 8 bases; J trimming: 9 bases; junction bases outside the gene matches: 8. This CDR3 region has 15 residues. The CDR3 DNA reads TGTGCCAGCTCCCCGAGGACTAGCGGGAGGGTTGAGCAGTTCTTC. It yields the protein CASSPRTSGRVEQFF.

The rearrangement joins TRBV6-1 to TRBJ2-7; D assignment may be TRBD1 or TRBD2 (5 bases each). Germline V gene lookup returns CDR1 MNHNS and CDR2 SASEGT. The CDR3 is 14 residues long. The ends were cut back, 10 bases at V and 3 bases at J, with 19 bases in the middle. DNA for the CDR3: TGTGCCATCTGGGACCGGACCCTAATCTACGAGCAGTACTTC. Amino acid sequence: CAIWDRTLIYEQYF.

V usage is TRBV5-1 and J usage is TRBJ1-1; D uncertain. CDR1 is SGHRS and CDR2 is YFSETQ in the germline V gene. V lost 0 bases, J lost 1 base, and 4 bases lay in between. The CDR3 spans 13 residues. The CDR3 loop is CASSLVTNTEAFF. In DNA form, the CDR3 reads TGCGCCAGCAGCTTGGTCACGAACACTGAAGCTTTCTTT.

This clone was found once. V gene TRBV6-5 combines with J gene TRBJ1-2; possibly TRBD1 for D (5 bases). V was trimmed by 2 bases and J by 5 bases, leaving 15 bases between them. CDR1 MNHEY and CDR2 SVGAGI come from the germline V gene. The CDR3 covers 15 residues. CDR3 in amino acids: CASSYGGSEGYGYTF. CDR3 coding DNA: TGTGCCAGCAGTTACGGGGGGTCAGAGGGTTATGGCTACACCTTC.

Only one count was recorded for this clone. This sequence joins TRBV27 and TRBJ1-4, with a possible D match to TRBD1 (5 bases). The CDR3 loop spans 12 amino acids. Trimming left V 5 bases short and J 13 bases short, with 14 bases between. Germline assignment: CDR1 MNHEY and CDR2 SMNVEV (reference sequence). This CDR3 is CASSGWGLGLFF. CDR3 nucleotide sequence: TGTGCCAGCAGTGGCTGGGGCCTTGGACTGTTTTTT.

This chain links TRBV28 with TRBJ1-6; 10 bases map to TRBD1. Germline assignment: CDR1 MDHEN and CDR2 SYDVKM. CDR3 size: 15 residues. The V gene end was trimmed by 10 bases and the J gene end by 7 bases; junction bases not matched to a gene: 10. This CDR3 is CATLPSTGGNSPLHF. CDR3 sequence (DNA): TGTGCCACGCTCCCCTCGACAGGGGGCAATTCACCCCTCCACTTT.

The rearrangement uses TRBV28 and TRBJ1-5; no definite D call. The V end was cut by 4 bases, the J end by 6 bases, with 13 bases between. The CDR3 runs 14 residues. Germline V gene data show CDR1 as MDHEN and CDR2 as SYDVKM. CDR3 DNA sequence: TGTGCCAGCAGTTCAATCGCGTTAGGTCAGCCCCAGCATTTT. This encodes CASSSIALGQPQHF.

The chain links TRBV6-5 to TRBJ1-5; D unclear. Germline assignment: CDR1 MNHEY and CDR2 SVGAGI. The CDR3 contains 14 residues. The V and J ends lost 4 bases and 2 bases respectively, with 9 bases between them. The CDR3 coding sequence is TGTGCCAGCAGTTCCCAGGAGGGCAATCAGCCCCAGCATTTT. Its translation: CASSSQEGNQPQHF.

V is TRBV6-1 and J is TRBJ1-1; D is possibly TRBD1 (6 bases). This CDR3 is built from 12 residues. CDR1 is MNHNS and CDR2 is SASEGT in the germline V gene. The germline V and J ends were trimmed by 6 bases and 6 bases, with 11 bases remaining between them. The CDR3 sequence: CASSLTGPEAFF. The CDR3 coding sequence is TGTGCCAGCAGCCTAACAGGGCCTGAAGCTTTCTTT.

The chain uses TRBV5-6 and TRBJ2-3; maybe TRBD1 (5 bases). The V end lost 4 bases, the J end lost 8 bases, and 26 bases lay between the germline ends. CDR3 length: 17 residues. The germline CDR1 and CDR2 sequences are SGHDT and YYEEEE. The CDR3 spells CASSALGTGARIGTQYF. DNA of the CDR3: TGTGCCAGCAGCGCGCTTGGAACAGGTGCTCGGATAGGTACGCAGTATTTT.

V usage is TRBV4-3 and J usage is TRBJ1-1; 9 nucleotides match TRBD1. The CDR3 runs to 15 residues. J lost 1 base, V lost 0 bases, and 0 bases had no gene match. Germline V CDR1 and CDR2: LGHNA, YSLEER. The DNA for the CDR3 is TGCGCCAGCAGCCAAGAGGGACAGGGGAACACTGAAGCTTTCTTT. It is translated as CASSQEGQGNTEAFF.

This chain connects TRBV4-3 to TRBJ2-3; 7 bases are a match to TRBD1. Per the germline V gene, CDR1 is LGHNA and CDR2 is YSLEER. The CDR3 has 16 residues. Unmatched junction bases numbered 8, after V lost 3 bases and J lost 2 bases. CDR3 nucleotide sequence: TGCGCCAGCAGCCAGGCCCCGGGACAGACCACAGATACGCAGTATTTT. This gives the protein CASSQAPGQTTDTQYF.

The chain uses TRBV4-3 and TRBJ2-3; TRBD2 agrees at 7 bases. The CDR3 consists of 17 residues. V lost 1 base, J lost 3 bases, and 10 bases stayed unmatched. Per germline, CDR1 LGHNA and CDR2 YSLEER. Here the CDR3 reads CASSQASKRGITDTQYF. CDR3 nucleotide sequence: TGCGCCAGCAGCCAAGCCTCGAAGCGGGGAATTACAGATACGCAGTATTTT.

V is TRBV4-3 and J is TRBJ2-5; 7 bases align to TRBD2. The germline CDR1 and CDR2 sequences are LGHNA and YSLEER. The trim removed 0 bases at V and 5 bases at J, leaving 9 bases unmatched. The CDR3 loop spans 16 amino acids. The CDR3 loop is CASSQDFWGGMETQYF. The DNA of the CDR3 is TGCGCCAGCAGCCAAGATTTTTGGGGGGGAATGGAGACCCAGTACTTC.

The V gene is TRBV4-2, the J gene TRBJ2-3; 11 nucleotides line up with TRBD2. Germline-derived CDR1 and CDR2 are LGHNA and YNFKEQ. The CDR3 covers 16 residues. The J segment lost 6 bases and the V segment lost 2 bases, leaving 7 bases of the junction unmatched. CDR3 sequence reads: CASSQQGLAGGDTQYF. The CDR3 nucleotides are TGTGCCAGCAGCCAACAAGGACTAGCGGGTGGTGATACGCAGTATTTT.

The V and J genes are TRBV5-1 and TRBJ2-5, with D possibly matching TRBD1 (5 bases). Germline CDR1 and CDR2: SGHRS and YFSETQ. The CDR3 is 13 residues long. V gave up 7 bases and J gave up 4 bases, with 14 bases separating them. DNA for the CDR3: TGCGCCAGCGGAAGGGGAAATGTAGAGACCCAGTACTTC. This encodes CASGRGNVETQYF.

The chain employs TRBV27 and TRBJ2-2; D is ambiguous. Trimming cost V 2 bases and J 4 bases, with 5 bases left between them. Germline CDR1 and CDR2: MNHEY and SMNVEV (reference sequence). CDR3 size: 13 residues. As DNA, the CDR3 is TGTGCCAGCAGTTTAAGCGCCACCGGGGAGCTGTTTTTT. It encodes CASSLSATGELFF.

The J gene is TRBJ2-3, the V gene TRBV29-1; 11 positions match TRBD2. The CDR3 sequence is 16 residues long. The trim removed 7 bases at V and 4 bases at J, leaving 13 bases unmatched. The germline gives CDR1 SQVTM, CDR2 ANQGSEA. CDR3 in DNA: TGCAGCGCCCGGGGTACTAGCGGGAGCGGCCCAGATACGCAGTATTTT. Amino acid sequence: CSARGTSGSGPDTQYF.

The chain has TRBV11-2 and TRBJ2-5; D is possibly TRBD2 (6 bases). The CDR3 loop spans 14 amino acids. CDR1 is SGHAT and CDR2 is FQNNGV in the germline V gene. Trimming removed 2 bases from V and 9 bases from J, with 16 bases in between. CDR3 loop: CASSLTIAPGAQYF. Written as DNA, the CDR3 is TGTGCCAGCAGCTTAACGATAGCCCCGGGGGCCCAGTACTTC.

This clone was picked up one time. The chain links TRBV15 to TRBJ2-5; 11 bases are a match to TRBD2. The J segment lost 5 bases and the V segment lost 0 bases, leaving 5 bases of the junction unmatched. The CDR3 has 16 amino acids. Germline V CDR1 and CDR2: LNHNV, YYDKDF (reference sequence). CDR3 sequence: CATSRDSGLAGETQYF. The DNA for the CDR3 is TGTGCCACCAGCAGAGATTCAGGACTAGCGGGTGAGACCCAGTACTTC.

The V gene is TRBV6-1, the J gene TRBJ2-3; the match to TRBD2 covers 10 bases. Germline CDR1 is MNHNS and CDR2 is SASEGT. This CDR3 comprises 16 residues. V shed 2 bases, J shed 6 bases, and the junction held 8 bases outside the gene matches. In DNA form, the CDR3 reads TGTGCCAGCAGTGAATTGAGCGGGAGGGCCTTGGATACGCAGTATTTT. It is translated as CASSELSGRALDTQYF.